This T cell receptor (beta chain) was recorded in a study of T cell responses to AZD1222 COVID-19 vaccine. Study-wide results and limits: Increases in Spike-specific TCR breadth and depth were seen after two AZD1222 doses. Spike regions recognized by vaccine-associated CD4 TCRs spanned the protein, led by 160-218 and 743-854.

As regards this clone: What it recognizes is unknown.

CDR1 and CDR2 (germline): MNHEY, SVGAGI. The V end lost 2 bases, the J end lost 2 bases, and 7 bases lay between the germline ends. There are 13 residues in the CDR3. Sequenced by immunoSEQ multiplex PCR; TCRdb stores in-frame clones only, minus some. The data hold 100,000 to 150,000 clones, with around 87% observed a single time. The V gene is TRBV6-5, the J gene TRBJ2-7; D remains ambiguous. Material: peripheral blood, obtained on day 0 of AZD1222 vaccination. This clonotype was sampled from an adult in good health. The CDR3: CASSYRPTYEQYF. In DNA, the CDR3 is TGTGCCAGCAGTTACAGGCCAACCTACGAGCAGTACTTC.